The T cell receptor beta chain under discussion was sequenced for a study of CD8 T cells in Susac syndrome. Study-level points and caveats: By the study's own acknowledgment, its TCR sequencing and HLA analysis included relatively few individuals.

The CDR3 consists of 14 residues. CDR1 is SGHAT, CDR2 FQNNGV, per germline. Deletions cut 5 bases from V and 4 bases from J, with 15 bases between. From blood CD8+ and CD4+ T cells, TCR beta sequences were generated. TEMRA cells were FACS-enriched, and CD8+ and CD4+ T cells were isolated negatively. Notes on this clonotype: The antigen remains unidentified.

An amount of RNA that ranged from about 0.45 to 1 ug was reverse transcribed with random hexamers. An immunoSEQ multiplex PCR generated amplified TCR beta CDR3 products spanning 54 Vbeta and 13 Jbeta. TCRdb analysed the immunoSEQ multiplex PCR reads with MiXCR anew, one entry per CDR3 protein. The table shows around 160,000 distinct CDR3 sequences, with roughly 93% occurring only once. The sample taken for sequencing was CD4+ T cells from PBMCs. The clonotype comes from a human donor in good health. This chain joins TRBV11-2 and TRBJ2-7; D is undetermined. The CDR3, as DNA: TGTGCCAGCAGCCCTGGGGTCATTCATTACGAGCAGTACTTC. The encoded protein is CASSPGVIHYEQYF.